What follows is one T cell receptor beta chain and its context. From germline, CDR1 is SGHRS and CDR2 YFSETQ. V was clipped by 0 bases and J by 4 bases, with 7 bases between them. The CDR3 is 13 residues long. This record belongs to a study of T cell changes during pregnancy in multiple sclerosis. TCRdb keeps only in-frame clones here, not all; method: immunoSEQ multiplex PCR. The sample yields 50,000 to 70,000 clones, 93% seen once. This TCR came from a female donor with multiple sclerosis, enrolled in a pregnancy study. The starting material was peripheral blood, obtained after pregnancy. The V and J genes are TRBV5-1 and TRBJ2-5; a weak D match, TRBD2 (6 bases). The DNA for the CDR3 is TGCGCCAGCAGCTTGGTCGGGAGAGAGACCCAGTACTTC. Translating gives CASSLVGRETQYF.